This T cell receptor (beta chain) was found in a study of patients and donors after allogeneic stem cell transplantation. CDR1 is SQVTM, CDR2 ANQGSEA, per germline. V lost 1 base and J 3 bases, leaving 13 bases between the germline ends. This CDR3 is 14 amino acids long. TCRdb re-called the RT-PCR reads through MiXCR, storing one row per CDR3 protein. The sample lists about 160,000 distinct CDR3 sequences, roughly 24% occurring once. This clonotype originated in a human donor who was either an allogeneic HSCT recipient or a stem cell or donor lymphocyte infusion donor (not recorded which). It is not recorded whose cells these are; they may come from a transplant donor. Material for sequencing was blood, either unsorted or a sorted T cell fraction (not recorded which). The V call is TRBV29-1, the J call TRBJ2-7, with D possibly being TRBD1 (6 bases). CDR3 residues: CSVEGGRGYYEQYF. The CDR3 nucleotides are TGCAGCGTTGAAGGTGGCAGGGGTTACTACGAGCAGTACTTC.